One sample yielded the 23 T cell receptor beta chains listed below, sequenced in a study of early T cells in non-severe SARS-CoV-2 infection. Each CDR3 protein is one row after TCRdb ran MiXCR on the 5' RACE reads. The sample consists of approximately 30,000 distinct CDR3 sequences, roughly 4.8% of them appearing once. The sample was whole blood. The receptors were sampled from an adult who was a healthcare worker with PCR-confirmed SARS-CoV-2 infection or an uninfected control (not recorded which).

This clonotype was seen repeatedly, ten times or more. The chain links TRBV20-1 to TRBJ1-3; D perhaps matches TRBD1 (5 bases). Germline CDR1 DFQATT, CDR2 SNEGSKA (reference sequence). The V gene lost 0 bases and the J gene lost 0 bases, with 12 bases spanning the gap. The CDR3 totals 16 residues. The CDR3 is CSARDSVGGSGNTIYF. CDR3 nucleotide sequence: TGCAGTGCTAGAGATTCGGTCGGGGGCTCTGGAAACACCATATATTTT.

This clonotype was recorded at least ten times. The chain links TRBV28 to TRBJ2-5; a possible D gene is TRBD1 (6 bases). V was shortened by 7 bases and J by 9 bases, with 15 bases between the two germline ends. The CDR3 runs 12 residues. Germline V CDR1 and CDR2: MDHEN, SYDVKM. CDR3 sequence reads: CASTQGRLSQYF. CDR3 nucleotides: TGTGCCAGCACCCAGGGGCGGCTGTCCCAGTACTTC.

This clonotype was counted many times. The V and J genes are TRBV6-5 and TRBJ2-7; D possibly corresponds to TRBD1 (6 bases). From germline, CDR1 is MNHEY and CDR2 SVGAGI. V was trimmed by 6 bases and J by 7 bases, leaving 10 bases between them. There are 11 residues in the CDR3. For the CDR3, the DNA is TGTGCCAGCAGCCAGGGGATGGAGCAGTACTTC. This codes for CASSQGMEQYF.

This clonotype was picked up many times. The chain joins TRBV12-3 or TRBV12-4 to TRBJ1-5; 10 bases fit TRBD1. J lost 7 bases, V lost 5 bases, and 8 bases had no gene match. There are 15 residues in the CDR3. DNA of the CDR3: TGTGCCAGCAGTCCAGCCGGGACAGGGGAACAGCCCCAGCATTTT. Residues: CASSPAGTGEQPQHF.

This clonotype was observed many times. The CDR3 is CASSRDWELDSPLHF. The CDR3, as DNA: TGTGCCAGCAGCCGAGACTGGGAATTGGATTCACCCCTCCACTTT. The chain links TRBV27 to TRBJ1-6, with D hard to call. Germline lookup yields CDR1 MNHEY and CDR2 SMNVEV (reference sequence). The CDR3 is 15 amino acids. Trimming removed 6 bases at V and 8 bases at J, with 17 bases between.

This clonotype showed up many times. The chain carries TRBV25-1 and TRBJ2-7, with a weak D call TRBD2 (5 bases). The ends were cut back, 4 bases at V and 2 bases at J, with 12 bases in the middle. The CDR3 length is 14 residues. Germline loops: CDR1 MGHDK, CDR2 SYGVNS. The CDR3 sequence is CASSVAAAPYEQYF. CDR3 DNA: TGTGCCAGCAGTGTCGCAGCGGCCCCCTACGAGCAGTACTTC.

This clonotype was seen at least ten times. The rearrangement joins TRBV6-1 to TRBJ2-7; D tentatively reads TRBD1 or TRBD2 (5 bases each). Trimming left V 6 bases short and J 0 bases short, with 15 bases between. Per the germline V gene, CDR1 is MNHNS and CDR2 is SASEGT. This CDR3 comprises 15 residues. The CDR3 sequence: CASRPGTTSSYEQYF. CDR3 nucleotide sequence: TGTGCCAGCAGACCCGGGACCACGAGCTCCTACGAGCAGTACTTC.

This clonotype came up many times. The CDR3 sequence is CASSPPNLAAYNEQFF. CDR3 DNA: TGTGCCAGCTCACCACCGAACCTAGCGGCATACAATGAGCAGTTCTTC. J is TRBJ2-1 and V is TRBV18; TRBD2 agrees at 7 bases. The CDR3 extends over 16 amino acids. V shed 0 bases and J 4 bases; nucleotides not matched to a gene: 6. CDR1 is KGHSH, CDR2 LQKENI, per germline.

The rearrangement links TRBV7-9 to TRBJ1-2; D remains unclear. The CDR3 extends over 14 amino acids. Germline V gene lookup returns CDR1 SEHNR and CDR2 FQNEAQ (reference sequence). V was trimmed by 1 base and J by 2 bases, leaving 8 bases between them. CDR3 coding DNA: TGTGCCAGCAGCTTAGACAGCATAAACTATGGCTACACCTTC. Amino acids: CASSLDSINYGYTF. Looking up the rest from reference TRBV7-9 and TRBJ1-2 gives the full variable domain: DTGVSQNPRHKITKRGQNVTFRCDPISEHNRLYWYRQTLGQGPEFLTYFQNEAQLEKSRLLSDRFSAERPKGSFSTLEIQRTEQGDSAMYLCASSLDSINYGYTFGSGTRLTVV.

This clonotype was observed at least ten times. CDR3 DNA: TGTGCCAGCAGTGAAGCGGGGGGATCCTATAATTCACCCCTCCACTTT. The encoded protein is CASSEAGGSYNSPLHF. V usage is TRBV2 and J usage is TRBJ1-6, with a tentative D call TRBD1 (5 bases). Trimming shortened V by 0 bases and J by 1 base, and 7 bases separated the two germline ends. This CDR3 has 16 amino acids. Germline CDR1 SNHLY, CDR2 FYNNEI. Supplemented by reference TRBV2 and TRBJ1-6, the full variable domain reads EPEVTQTPSHQVTQMGQEVILRCVPISNHLYFYWYRQILGQKVEFLVSFYNNEISEKSEIFDDQFSVERPDGSNFTLKIRSTKLEDSAMYFCASSEAGGSYNSPLHFGNGTRLTVT.

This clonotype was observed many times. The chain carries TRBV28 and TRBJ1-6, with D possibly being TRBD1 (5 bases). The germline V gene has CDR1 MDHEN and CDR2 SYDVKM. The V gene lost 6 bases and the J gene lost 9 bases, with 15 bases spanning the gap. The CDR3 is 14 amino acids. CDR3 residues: CASSPGRESSPLHF. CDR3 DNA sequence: TGTGCCAGCAGCCCGGGACGGGAAAGTTCACCCCTCCACTTT.

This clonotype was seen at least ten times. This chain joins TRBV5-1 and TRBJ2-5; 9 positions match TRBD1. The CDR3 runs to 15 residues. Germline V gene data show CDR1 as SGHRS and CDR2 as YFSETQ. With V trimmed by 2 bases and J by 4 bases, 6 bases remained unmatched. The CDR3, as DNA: TGCGCCAGCAGCTTCCGGGACAGGGACGGAGAGACCCAGTACTTC. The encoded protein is CASSFRDRDGETQYF. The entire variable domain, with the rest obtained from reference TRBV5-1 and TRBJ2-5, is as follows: KAGVTQTPRYLIKTRGQQVTLSCSPISGHRSVSWYQQTPGQGLQFLFEYFSETQRNKGNFPGRFSGRQFSNSRSEMNVSTLELGDSALYLCASSFRDRDGETQYFGPGTRLLVL.

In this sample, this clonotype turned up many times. The CDR3 here is CASSLPDTSGRGAKNIQYF. The CDR3 nucleotides are TGTGCCAGCAGCTTACCCGACACTAGCGGACGAGGGGCCAAAAACATTCAGTACTTC. The chain links TRBV5-4 to TRBJ2-4, with 8 bases matching TRBD2. V was clipped by 2 bases and J by 1 base; unmatched bases: 14. The germline CDR1 and CDR2 sequences are SGHNT and YYREEE (reference sequence). The CDR3 is 19 residues long.

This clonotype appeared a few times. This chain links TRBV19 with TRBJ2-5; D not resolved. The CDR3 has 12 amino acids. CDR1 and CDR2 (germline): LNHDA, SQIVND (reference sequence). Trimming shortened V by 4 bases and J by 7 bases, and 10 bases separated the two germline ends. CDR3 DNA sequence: TGTGCCAGTAGTAACCGTTTTGGGACCCAGTACTTC. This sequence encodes CASSNRFGTQYF.

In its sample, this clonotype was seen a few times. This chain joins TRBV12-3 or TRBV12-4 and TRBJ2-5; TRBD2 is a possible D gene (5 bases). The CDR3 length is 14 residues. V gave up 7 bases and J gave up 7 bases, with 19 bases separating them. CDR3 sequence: CASTTPSPEGTQYF. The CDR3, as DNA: TGTGCCAGCACAACCCCCAGCCCTGAGGGGACCCAGTACTTC.

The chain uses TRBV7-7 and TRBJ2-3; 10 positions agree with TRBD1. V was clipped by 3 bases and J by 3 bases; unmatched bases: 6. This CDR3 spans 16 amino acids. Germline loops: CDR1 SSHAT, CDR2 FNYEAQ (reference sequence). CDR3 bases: TGTGCCAGCAGCTTGGGCTCGGGACAGGGGACAGATACGCAGTATTTT. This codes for CASSLGSGQGTDTQYF.

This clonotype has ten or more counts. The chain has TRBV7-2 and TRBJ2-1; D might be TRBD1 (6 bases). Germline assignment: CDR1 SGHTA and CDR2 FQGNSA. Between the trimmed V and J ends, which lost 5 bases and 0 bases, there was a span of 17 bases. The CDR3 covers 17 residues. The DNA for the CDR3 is TGTGCCAGCAGCCTTACGGGGACACTCAGCTCCTACAATGAGCAGTTCTTC. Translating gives CASSLTGTLSSYNEQFF.

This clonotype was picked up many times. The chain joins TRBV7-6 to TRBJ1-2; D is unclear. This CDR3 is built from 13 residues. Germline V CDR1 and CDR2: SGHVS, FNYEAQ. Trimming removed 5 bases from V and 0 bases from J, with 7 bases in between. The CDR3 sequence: CASSPLSNYGYTF. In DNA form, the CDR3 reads TGTGCCAGCAGCCCCTTGTCTAACTATGGCTACACCTTC.

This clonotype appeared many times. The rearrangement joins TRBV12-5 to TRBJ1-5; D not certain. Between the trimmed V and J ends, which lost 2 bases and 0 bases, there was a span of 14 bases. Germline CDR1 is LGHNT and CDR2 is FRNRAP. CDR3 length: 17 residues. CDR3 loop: CASGLLPMGASNQPQHF. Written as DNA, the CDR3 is TGTGCTAGTGGTTTGCTCCCAATGGGTGCTAGCAATCAGCCCCAGCATTTT.

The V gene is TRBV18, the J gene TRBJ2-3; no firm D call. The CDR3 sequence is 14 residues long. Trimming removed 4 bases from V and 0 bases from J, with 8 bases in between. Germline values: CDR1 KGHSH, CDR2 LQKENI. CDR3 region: CASSRVGSTDTQYF. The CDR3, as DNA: TGTGCCAGCTCACGAGTGGGGAGCACAGATACGCAGTATTTT.

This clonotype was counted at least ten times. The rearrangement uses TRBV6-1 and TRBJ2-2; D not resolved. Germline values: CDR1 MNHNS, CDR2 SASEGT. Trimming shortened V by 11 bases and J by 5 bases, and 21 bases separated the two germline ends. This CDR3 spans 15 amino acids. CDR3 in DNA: TGTGCCGGAAGTCCCCGGCCGACCCTAACCGGGGAGCTGTTTTTT. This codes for CAGSPRPTLTGELFF.

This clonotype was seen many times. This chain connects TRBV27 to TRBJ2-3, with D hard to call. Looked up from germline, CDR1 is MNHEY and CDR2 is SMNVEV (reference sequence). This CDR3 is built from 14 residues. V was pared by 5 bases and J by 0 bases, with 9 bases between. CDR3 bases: TGTGCCAGCAGTCAGCGCTCTAGCACAGATACGCAGTATTTT. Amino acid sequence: CASSQRSSTDTQYF.

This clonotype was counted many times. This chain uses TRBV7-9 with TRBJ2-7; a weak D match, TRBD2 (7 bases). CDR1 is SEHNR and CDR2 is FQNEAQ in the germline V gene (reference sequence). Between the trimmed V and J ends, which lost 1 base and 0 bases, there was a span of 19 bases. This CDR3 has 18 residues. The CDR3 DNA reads TGTGCCAGCAGCTTAGGTCTGGGCGGGGGCGTCTCCTCCTACGAGCAGTACTTC. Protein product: CASSLGLGGGVSSYEQYF.